This record looks at one T cell receptor (beta chain) sequence and its context. Its antigen is still unknown. No much larger clone is present one base from it, and per-base qualities are unavailable. The time point tag for this specimen amounts to: 40 to 45 days after influenza vaccine administration. The method behind the library was RT-PCR. TCRdb records Illumina HiSeq 2500 as the sequencer. TCRdb reworked the public reads: Q25 trimming with fastp, MiXCR clone assembly, productive beta chains retained. Every distinct CDR3 protein forms one entry, paired with its most common genes and DNA. Across this sample there are fewer than 700,000 distinct CDR3 sequences, with over 10% seen only once. Around 13% of the sample rests with the top ten. This sample was included in a study of response to subunit inactivated influenza vaccine (dated by TCRdb to about 2018). Background for the entire study: To follow how T cells responded to a trivalent subunit inactivated influenza vaccine, the researchers relied on deep quantitative profiling of the T cell receptor repertoire.

Relative to germline, V is missing 3 bases and J is missing 10 bases, with 10 bases of the junction outside any gene match. Spanning cysteine to phenylalanine, the CDR3 consists of 14 amino acids. Only the CDR3 portion is preserved as DNA: 42 bases, with reading frame beginning at the first base. For CDR1 and CDR2, the germline V gene (reference sequence) lists DFQATT and SNEGSKA. The study at large found these results: The authors proposed that each seasonal influenza vaccination may bring in only a limited number of new T cells.

The chain employs TRBV20-1 and TRBJ2-1; TRBD2 lines up with 9 middle nucleotides. This clonotype was obtained from a man between 50 and 59 years old who received an inactivated influenza vaccine. Donor details come from another sample of the same person, matched by shared clones. Specimen: PBMCs from blood, collected 35 to 45 days after vaccination. The bases are TGCAGTGCTAGCCTTAGCGGGAGTGTAGGGGAGCAGTTCTTC. This translates into CSASLSGSVGEQFF.